This T cell receptor (beta chain) is drawn from a study of T cell repertoires in cytomegalovirus infection. Study context: An indication of both CMV infection and matching HLA type came from public TCR beta signatures.

From the reads, TCRdb called clonotypes with MiXCR, one entry per CDR3 protein. Of nearly 550,000 distinct CDR3 sequences listed, approximately 16% are singletons. This clonotype was seen many times. Deletions cut 3 bases from V and 0 bases from J, with 12 bases between. Looked up from germline, CDR1 is SGHDT and CDR2 is YYEEEE. The CDR3 spans 15 residues. This sequence joins TRBV5-6 and TRBJ1-1; TRBD1 is a possible D gene (6 bases). Sequenced: CD8+ T cells from PBMCs. This sequence was found in a human donor in good health (CMV status not recorded). Some clones in this sample may be carry-over from other donors' samples. CDR3 sequence: CASSSFGTLNTEAFF. The CDR3 region has the DNA TGTGCCAGCAGCTCCTTCGGGACACTGAACACTGAAGCTTTCTTT. Full variable domain (missing parts from reference TRBV5-6 and TRBJ1-1): DAGVTQSPTHLIKTRGQQVTLRCSPKSGHDTVSWYQQALGQGPQFIFQYYEEEERQRGNFPDRFSGHQFPNYSSELNVNALLLGDSALYLCASSSFGTLNTEAFFGQGTRLTVV.